This T cell receptor beta chain originates from a study of blood T cells in healthy people across ages. Trimming took 5 bases from V and 2 from J, leaving 16 bases between them. Germline V gene data show CDR1 as SEHNR and CDR2 as FQNEAQ (reference sequence). This CDR3 contains 15 residues. Combining a sample-barcoded 5' primer with a J-beta primer mix, a second PCR ran for 7 to 11 cycles. MiXCR, run by TCRdb on the 5' RACE reads, gives a single entry per CDR3 protein. Of about 1.8 million distinct CDR3 sequences listed, roughly 49% are singletons. Sequencing was performed on blood. The V and J genes are TRBV7-9 and TRBJ2-7; a possible D gene is TRBD1 (6 bases). The clonotype originates from a woman aged 40 to 50 in good health. CDR3 residues: CASSLVRDTAYEQYF. CDR3 bases: TGTGCCAGCAGCCTTGTCCGGGACACTGCCTACGAGCAGTACTTC.